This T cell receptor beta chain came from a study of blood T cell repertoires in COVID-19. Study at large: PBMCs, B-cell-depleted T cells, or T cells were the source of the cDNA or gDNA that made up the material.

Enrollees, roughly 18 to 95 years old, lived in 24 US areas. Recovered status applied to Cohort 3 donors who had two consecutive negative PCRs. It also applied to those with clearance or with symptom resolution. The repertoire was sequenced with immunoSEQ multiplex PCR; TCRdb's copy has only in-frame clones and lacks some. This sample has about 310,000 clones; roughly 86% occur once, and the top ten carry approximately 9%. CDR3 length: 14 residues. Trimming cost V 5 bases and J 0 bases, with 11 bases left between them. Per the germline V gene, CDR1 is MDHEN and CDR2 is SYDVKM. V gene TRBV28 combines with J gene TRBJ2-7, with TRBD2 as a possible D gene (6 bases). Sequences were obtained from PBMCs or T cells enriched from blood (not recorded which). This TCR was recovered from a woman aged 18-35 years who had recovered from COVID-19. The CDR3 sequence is CASSRTGVSYEQYF. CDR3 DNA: TGTGCCAGCAGTCGGACGGGGGTCTCCTACGAGCAGTACTTC. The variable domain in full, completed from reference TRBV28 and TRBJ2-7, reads DVKVTQSSRYLVKRTGEKVFLECVQDMDHENMFWYRQDPGLGLRLIYFSYDVKMKEKGDIPEGYSVSREKKERFSLILESASTNQTSMYLCASSRTGVSYEQYFGPGTRLTVT.